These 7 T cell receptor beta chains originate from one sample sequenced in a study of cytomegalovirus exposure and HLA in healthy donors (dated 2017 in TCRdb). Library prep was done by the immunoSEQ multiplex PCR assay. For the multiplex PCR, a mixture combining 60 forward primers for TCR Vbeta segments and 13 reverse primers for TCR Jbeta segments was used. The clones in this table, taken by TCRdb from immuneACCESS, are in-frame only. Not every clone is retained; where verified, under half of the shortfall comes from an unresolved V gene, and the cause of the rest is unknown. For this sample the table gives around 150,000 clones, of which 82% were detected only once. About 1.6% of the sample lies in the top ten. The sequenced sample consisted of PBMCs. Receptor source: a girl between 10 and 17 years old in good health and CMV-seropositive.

CDR3 loop: CASSEPETGHYEQYF. In nucleotides, the CDR3 is TGTGCCAGCAGTGAACCGGAAACAGGGCACTACGAGCAGTACTTC. V is TRBV25-1 and J is TRBJ2-7; possibly TRBD1 for D (6 bases). This CDR3 has 15 residues. The V and J ends lost 2 bases and 3 bases respectively, with 14 bases between them. Germline assignment: CDR1 MGHDK and CDR2 SYGVNS.

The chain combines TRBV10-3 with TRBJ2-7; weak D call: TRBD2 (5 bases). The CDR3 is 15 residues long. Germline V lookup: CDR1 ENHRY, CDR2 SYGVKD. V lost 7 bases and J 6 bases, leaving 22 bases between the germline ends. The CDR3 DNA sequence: TGTGCCATCACTTCGGCCGTTCACCCGGGGAGCGAGCAGTACTTC. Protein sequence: CAITSAVHPGSEQYF.

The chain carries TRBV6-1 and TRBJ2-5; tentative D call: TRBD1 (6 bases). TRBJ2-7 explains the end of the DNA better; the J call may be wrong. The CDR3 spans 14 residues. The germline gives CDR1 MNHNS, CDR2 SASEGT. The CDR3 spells CASKGQQSSYEQYF. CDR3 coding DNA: TGTGCCAGCAAAGGACAGCAATCCTCCTACGAGCAGTACTTC.

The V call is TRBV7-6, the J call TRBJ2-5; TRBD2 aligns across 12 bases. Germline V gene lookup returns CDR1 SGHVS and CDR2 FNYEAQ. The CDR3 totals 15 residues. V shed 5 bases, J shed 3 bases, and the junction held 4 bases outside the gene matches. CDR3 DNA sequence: TGTGCCAGCAGCCGACTAGCGGGAGATGAAGAGACCCAGTACTTC. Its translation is CASSRLAGDEETQYF. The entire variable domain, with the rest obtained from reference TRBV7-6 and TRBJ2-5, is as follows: GAGVSQSPRYKVTKRGQDVALRCDPISGHVSLYWYRQALGQGPEFLTYFNYEAQQDKSGLPNDRFSAERPEGSISTLTIQRTEQRDSAMYRCASSRLAGDEETQYFGPGTRLLVL.

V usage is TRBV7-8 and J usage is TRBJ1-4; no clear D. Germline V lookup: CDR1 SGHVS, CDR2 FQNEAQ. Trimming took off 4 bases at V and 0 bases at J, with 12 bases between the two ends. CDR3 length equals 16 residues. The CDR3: CASSSSGSATNEKLFF. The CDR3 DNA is TGTGCCAGCAGCTCCTCGGGTTCGGCAACTAATGAAAAACTGTTTTTT.

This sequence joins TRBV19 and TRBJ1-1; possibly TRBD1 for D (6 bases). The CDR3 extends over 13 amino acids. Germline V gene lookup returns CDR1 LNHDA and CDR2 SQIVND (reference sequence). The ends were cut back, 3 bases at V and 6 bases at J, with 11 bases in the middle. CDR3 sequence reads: CASSITGFSEAFF. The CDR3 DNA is TGTGCCAGTAGTATCACAGGGTTTTCTGAAGCTTTCTTT.

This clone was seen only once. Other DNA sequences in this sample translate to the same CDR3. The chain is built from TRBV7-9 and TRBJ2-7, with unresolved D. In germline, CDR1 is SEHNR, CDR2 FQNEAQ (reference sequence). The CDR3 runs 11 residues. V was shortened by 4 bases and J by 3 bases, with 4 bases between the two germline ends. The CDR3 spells CASSSYYEQYF. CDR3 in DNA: TGTGCCAGCAGCTCCTACTACGAGCAGTACTTC.